This T cell receptor beta chain came from a study of blood T cell repertoires in COVID-19. Study details: In each case, the material was cDNA or gDNA derived from T cells, B-cell-depleted T cells, or PBMCs.

This clone has more than one count but fewer than ten. A much larger clone lies one base from this, so it may be a read error. CDR3 length: 11 residues. Trimming removed 8 bases at V and 1 base at J, with 5 bases between. Participants came from fewer than 25 US areas, aged about 18 to 100 years. The table came from immunoSEQ multiplex PCR; TCRdb's copy has only in-frame clones and leaves some out. The sample carries roughly 400,000 clones, approximately 90% recorded once. The sequenced material came from PBMCs or T cells enriched from blood (not recorded which). The chain has TRBV12-3 or TRBV12-4 and TRBJ1-2; D gene ambiguous. The sequence derives from a woman in her thirties or forties who had been exposed to COVID-19. CDR3 coding DNA: TGTGCCAGCGCCGGTAACTATGGCTACACCTTC. Translating gives CASAGNYGYTF.